The clone carrying this T cell receptor beta chain was detected ten times or more. Antigen: not known. The sample is drawn from a study of metastatic and nonmetastatic thyroid tumors. The wider study: Repertoires from blood and tumor or nodule tissue of malignant and benign thyroid patients were compared. Study results and caveats: In blood and tumor, TCR beta diversity was reportedly significantly higher in malignant thyroid tumors than in benign nodules.

Unmatched junction bases numbered 5, after V lost 5 bases and J lost 0 bases. CDR3 size: 16 residues. From germline, CDR1 is MDHEN and CDR2 SYDVKM. Original analysis: A classifier for distant metastasis in papillary thyroid cancer was constructed using CDR3 differences observed across clinicopathological groups. TCRdb re-processed the PCR reads through MiXCR. These V and J calls originate from TCRdb's pipeline instead of the authors' own analysis. The sample lists tens of thousands of clones; 20% to 25% were seen once. Thyroid surgery was preceded by no treatment in any patient. The sequence came from a female donor with papillary thyroid cancer or a benign thyroid nodule (not recorded which). Some clones in this sample may be carry-over from other donors' samples. The genes are TRBV28 and TRBJ2-5; TRBD2 agrees at 11 bases. The sample was blood. The chain's CDR3 is CASSQLLAGDQETQYF. The CDR3 DNA is TGTGCCAGCAGTCAATTACTAGCGGGGGACCAAGAGACCCAGTACTTC.